These 26 T cell receptor beta chains came from one sample sequenced in a study of blood T cell repertoires in COVID-19. Assay used: immunoSEQ multiplex PCR; TCRdb lists only in-frame clones, some missing. The sample contains 4,000 or so clones, approximately 89% of which appear only once. The material sequenced was peripheral blood. The source of these receptors is a woman aged 70-85 years with active COVID-19.

CDR3 amino acids: CAISATDRDPMNTEAFF. In nucleotides, the CDR3 is TGTGCCATCAGTGCTACTGACAGGGACCCGATGAACACTGAAGCTTTCTTT. V and J are TRBV10-3 and TRBJ1-1; 7 bases map to TRBD1. Germline V gene lookup returns CDR1 ENHRY and CDR2 SYGVKD. This CDR3 contains 17 residues. The trim removed 4 bases at V and 0 bases at J, leaving 11 bases unmatched.

This clone was observed a single time. J is TRBJ1-1 and V is TRBV18; D might be TRBD1 (5 bases). The CDR3 extends over 17 amino acids. Between the trimmed V and J ends, which lost 0 bases and 0 bases, there was a span of 14 bases. Germline-derived CDR1 and CDR2 are KGHSH and LQKENI. CDR3 DNA sequence: TGTGCCAGCTCACCACCGTCGTGGGGGGAATTGAACACTGAAGCTTTCTTT. Its protein is CASSPPSWGELNTEAFF.

The CDR3 DNA reads as TGTGCCAGCAGTGAAGTGAACCAGGGGCGGGTGACCCAGTACTTC. Encoded protein: CASSEVNQGRVTQYF. The rearrangement joins TRBV2 to TRBJ2-5; possibly TRBD1 for D (6 bases). V was trimmed by 1 base and J by 7 bases, leaving 16 bases between them. This CDR3 comprises 15 residues. Germline V gives CDR1 SNHLY, CDR2 FYNNEI.

This chain connects TRBV7-2 to TRBJ1-2; possible D gene TRBD1, 5 bases. CDR1 is SGHTA, CDR2 FQGNSA, per germline. The CDR3 is made up of 16 amino acids. The V end lost 1 base, the J end lost 3 bases, and 15 bases lay between the germline ends. The CDR3 sequence is CASSLDPGHSDYGYTF. For the CDR3, the DNA is TGTGCCAGCAGCTTAGACCCTGGACACTCTGACTATGGCTACACCTTC.

This sequence joins TRBV18 and TRBJ2-6, with D perhaps TRBD1 (6 bases). This CDR3 is built from 18 residues. CDR1 is KGHSH and CDR2 is LQKENI in the germline V gene. Trimming took 3 bases from V and 0 from J, leaving 15 bases between them. The CDR3 DNA sequence: TGTGCCAGCTCACCTGTAGAGATCAGGGGCTCTGGGGCCAACGTCCTGACTTTC. Translating gives CASSPVEIRGSGANVLTF. The whole variable domain, remainder taken from reference TRBV18 and TRBJ2-6, is NAGVMQNPRHLVRRRGQEARLRCSPMKGHSHVYWYRQLPEEGLKFMVYLQKENIIDESGMPKERFSAEFPKEGPSILRIQQVVRGDSAAYFCASSPVEIRGSGANVLTFGAGSRLTVL.

This chain links TRBV6-5 with TRBJ1-1; TRBD1 matches at 7 bases. J was trimmed by 0 bases and V by 6 bases; bases with no gene match: 7. The CDR3 is 15 residues long. Germline assignment: CDR1 MNHEY and CDR2 SVGAGI. CDR3 DNA: TGTGCCAGCAGCCCCCCGGGACAGTTGAACACTGAAGCTTTCTTT. This translates into CASSPPGQLNTEAFF.

This clone was seen just once. V usage is TRBV30 and J usage is TRBJ2-7; possible D gene TRBD1, 6 bases. V shed 2 bases and J shed 5 bases, with 16 bases lying between them. Germline V CDR1 and CDR2: GTSNPN, SVGIG (reference sequence). This CDR3 comprises 14 residues. DNA for the CDR3: TGTGCCTGGAGTACCGGACAGTTGGGACACGAGCAGTACTTC. Amino acid sequence: CAWSTGQLGHEQYF.

The chain combines TRBV3-1 (or the pseudogene TRBV3-2) with TRBJ1-4, with D unresolved. The CDR3 length is 12 residues. Trimming stripped 11 bases from V and 5 bases from J, with 12 bases between. The germline V gene has CDR1 LGHDT and CDR2 YNNKEL (reference sequence). CDR3 sequence: CAEVGWNEKLFF. For the CDR3, the DNA is TGTGCCGAGGTGGGTTGGAATGAAAAACTGTTTTTT.

The rearrangement joins TRBV30 to TRBJ1-6, with no clear D. The length of the CDR3 is 15 residues. V was shortened by 4 bases and J by 5 bases, with 15 bases between the two germline ends. From germline, CDR1 is GTSNPN and CDR2 SVGIG (reference sequence). DNA for the CDR3: TGTGCCTGGAACTCTAACGAGCTAAATAATTCACCCCTCCACTTT. As protein: CAWNSNELNNSPLHF. The full variable domain, in which reference TRBV30 and TRBJ1-6 provide the parts outside the CDR3, is SQTIHQWPATLVQPVGSPLSLECTVEGTSNPNLYWYRQAAGRGLQLLFYSVGIGQISSEVPQNLSASRPQDRQFILSSKKLLLSDSGFYLCAWNSNELNNSPLHFGNGTRLTVT.

This clone has a handful of counts. The rearrangement joins TRBV2 to TRBJ2-1, with 7 bases fitting TRBD1. With 3 bases clipped from V and 0 bases from J, the junction kept 2 bases outside the gene matches. From germline, CDR1 is SNHLY and CDR2 FYNNEI. There are 15 residues in the CDR3. In nucleotides, the CDR3 is TGTGCCAGCAGTGAGGGGACAGTCTCCTACAATGAGCAGTTCTTC. Protein product: CASSEGTVSYNEQFF. The complete variable domain, with remaining parts taken from reference TRBV2 and TRBJ2-1, reads EPEVTQTPSHQVTQMGQEVILRCVPISNHLYFYWYRQILGQKVEFLVSFYNNEISEKSEIFDDQFSVERPDGSNFTLKIRSTKLEDSAMYFCASSEGTVSYNEQFFGPGTRLTVL.

In nucleotides, the CDR3 is TGTGCCAGCCAGACAGGGGAGAACTTAGCCAAAAACATTCAGTACTTC. It specifies CASQTGENLAKNIQYF. The chain carries TRBV18 and TRBJ2-4; 8 bases fit TRBD1. V trimming: 8 bases; J trimming: 0 bases; junction bases outside the gene matches: 9. This CDR3 comprises 16 residues. CDR1 and CDR2 (germline): KGHSH, LQKENI.

The gene calls are TRBV10-1 and TRBJ2-3; 11 nucleotides agree with TRBD2. V was pared by 5 bases and J by 7 bases, with 5 bases of the junction left unmatched. The germline V gene encodes CDR1 WNHNN and CDR2 SYGVQD (reference sequence). The CDR3 contains 14 residues. CDR3 protein: CASSYGTSGYTQYF. The DNA for the CDR3 is TGCGCCAGCAGTTACGGGACTAGCGGCTATACGCAGTATTTT.

The chain carries TRBV6-2 or TRBV6-3 and TRBJ2-1; a possible D gene is TRBD2 (6 bases). The CDR3 has 16 residues. V was pared by 0 bases and J by 1 base, with 10 bases between. Germline V gene sequence: CDR1 MNHEY, CDR2 SVGEGT. The CDR3 coding sequence is TGTGCCAGCAGTTACTCGAGGACTACATCCTACAATGAGCAGTTCTTC. Amino acid sequence: CASSYSRTTSYNEQFF.

The chain has TRBV9 and TRBJ2-2; D remains ambiguous. With 2 bases removed from V and 1 base from J, the gap between germline ends came to 9 bases. There are 15 residues in the CDR3. Looked up from germline, CDR1 is SGDLS and CDR2 is YYNGEE. This CDR3 reads CASSVQSQNTGELFF. The CDR3 region has the DNA TGTGCCAGCAGCGTCCAAAGCCAGAACACCGGGGAGCTGTTTTTT.

The chain recombines TRBV15 with TRBJ2-4, with TRBD1 as a possible D gene (6 bases). V was cut by 5 bases and J by 0 bases, with 11 bases left in between. The CDR3 contains 15 residues. Germline loops: CDR1 LNHNV, CDR2 YYDKDF (reference sequence). The CDR3 nucleotides read TGTGCCACCAGCCCAGGACAGATAGCCAAAAACATTCAGTACTTC. It specifies CATSPGQIAKNIQYF.

The J gene is TRBJ1-1, the V gene TRBV5-1, with 8 bases identical to TRBD1. Per the germline V gene, CDR1 is SGHRS and CDR2 is YFSETQ. V was clipped by 4 bases and J by 5 bases; unmatched bases: 10. The CDR3 contains 15 residues. In nucleotides, the CDR3 is TGCGCCAGCAGCCCGAGAACAGGGGGATGGACTGAAGCTTTCTTT. Protein product: CASSPRTGGWTEAFF.

This chain connects TRBV11-2 to TRBJ2-5; TRBD1 matches 8 bases. Germline V gives CDR1 SGHAT, CDR2 FQNNGV. The V gene end was trimmed by 4 bases and the J gene end by 8 bases; junction bases not matched to a gene: 3. There are 12 residues in the CDR3. The CDR3 DNA is TGTGCCAGCAGCTACAGGGGGGACACCCAGTACTTC. Translated, it gives CASSYRGDTQYF.

The chain recombines TRBV5-1 with TRBJ1-2; 8 bases fit TRBD1. With V trimmed by 4 bases and J by 7 bases, 9 bases remained unmatched. This CDR3 has 14 amino acids. The V gene's germline CDR1 is SGHRS and CDR2 YFSETQ. CDR3 bases: TGCGCCAGCAGCACCCAGACAGGGGACTTTGGCTACACCTTC. This sequence encodes CASSTQTGDFGYTF.

The chain is built from TRBV12-3 or TRBV12-4 and TRBJ1-5; D not certain. V shed 6 bases and J shed 7 bases, with 10 bases lying between them. This CDR3 is built from 12 residues. As DNA, the CDR3 is TGTGCCAGCAGGGTAGCCGGGCAGCCCCAGCATTTT. Translation gives CASRVAGQPQHF.

CDR3 DNA: TGTGCCAGCACCCCGACCGTTAGCGGGGCTTACAATGAGCAGTTCTTC. Residues: CASTPTVSGAYNEQFF. The rearrangement joins TRBV27 to TRBJ2-1, with 8 positions matching TRBD2. V was pared by 7 bases and J by 4 bases, with 12 bases of the junction left unmatched. CDR3 length: 16 residues. The germline V gene encodes CDR1 MNHEY and CDR2 SMNVEV (reference sequence).

J is TRBJ2-1 and V is TRBV4-2; 11 nucleotides align to TRBD2. V was clipped by 2 bases and J by 7 bases; unmatched bases: 16. Germline assignment: CDR1 LGHNA and CDR2 YNFKEQ. The CDR3 extends over 19 amino acids. CDR3 region: CASSQSTSGGAGIGNEQFF. DNA for the CDR3: TGTGCCAGCAGCCAATCCACTAGCGGGGGAGCCGGGATTGGGAATGAGCAGTTCTTC.

The chain employs TRBV29-1 and TRBJ2-2; 10 bases align to TRBD1. Germline CDR1 is SQVTM and CDR2 is ANQGSEA. The CDR3 loop spans 15 amino acids. V was pared by 7 bases and J by 0 bases, with 5 bases of the junction left unmatched. CDR3 in DNA: TGCAGCGCCAAGACAGGGGGCACGAACACCGGGGAGCTGTTTTTT. This encodes CSAKTGGTNTGELFF.

V usage is TRBV28 and J usage is TRBJ2-7; a possible D gene is TRBD1 (6 bases). The V gene lost 3 bases and the J gene lost 4 bases, with 10 bases spanning the gap. The CDR3 length is 13 residues. Germline V lookup: CDR1 MDHEN, CDR2 SYDVKM. For the CDR3, the DNA is TGTGCCAGCAGTTTTACAGGGAGATACGAGCAGTACTTC. This codes for CASSFTGRYEQYF.

The chain is built from TRBV5-8 and TRBJ1-2; possible D gene TRBD1, 6 bases. From germline, CDR1 is SGHTS and CDR2 YDEGEE. The CDR3 length is 13 residues. V gave up 0 bases and J gave up 3 bases, with 6 bases separating them. CDR3 bases: TGTGCCAGCAGCTTGGCAGGGGACTATGGCTACACCTTC. This translates into CASSLAGDYGYTF.

The V call is TRBV15, the J call TRBJ2-7; 11 nucleotides agree with TRBD2. Germline CDR1 and CDR2: LNHNV and YYDKDF (reference sequence). The ends lost 3 bases at V and 5 bases at J; junction bases unmatched: 15. This CDR3 is 18 amino acids long. The CDR3 region has the DNA TGTGCCACCAGCAGTCCCCTTAGCGGGGGGGCCGTAACAAACGAGCAGTACTTC. It is translated as CATSSPLSGGAVTNEQYF.

The chain employs TRBV19 and TRBJ1-1, with D perhaps TRBD1 (5 bases). The germline CDR1 and CDR2 sequences are LNHDA and SQIVND (reference sequence). CDR3 size: 14 residues. V shed 2 bases and J shed 1 base, with 8 bases lying between them. CDR3 nucleotides: TGTGCCAGTAGTATATGGGGGGGGAACACTGAAGCTTTCTTT. The encoded protein is CASSIWGGNTEAFF. Drawing the rest from reference TRBV19 and TRBJ1-1, the complete variable domain is DGGITQSPKYLFRKEGQNVTLSCEQNLNHDAMYWYRQDPGQGLRLIYYSQIVNDFQKGDIAEGYSVSREKKESFPLTVTSAQKNPTAFYLCASSIWGGNTEAFFGQGTRLTVV.